This T cell receptor beta chain is drawn from a study of T-cell reconstitution after alpha-beta-depleted transplantation in children. Unique molecular identifiers featured in how the TCRbeta library was prepared. From the PCR reads, TCRdb called clonotypes with MiXCR, one entry per CDR3 protein. The profile shows around 700,000 distinct CDR3 sequences, approximately 14% of them singletons. Study-wide results and limits: At the one-year point after transplant, T-cell counts and TCRbeta diversity were found to come mostly from T cells that had been newly produced. The study reportedly traced alpha-beta T cells about two months after transplant to several hundred expanded graft clones.

This clonotype was seen a handful of times. Antigen: not known. V gave up 3 bases and J gave up 3 bases; unmatched junction bases: 12. Germline CDR1 reads DFQATT; CDR2 reads SNEGSKA (reference sequence). The CDR3 has 17 amino acids. The chain carries TRBV20-1 and TRBJ2-3; 10 bases agree with TRBD2. This receptor was identified in a girl aged 2 to 10 with congenital amegakaryocytic thrombocytopenia, due to receive a stem cell transplant. The sample was PBMCs, taken before TCRalphabeta/CD19-depleted stem cell transplant. This chain's CDR3 is CSASDSLAGVMTDTQYF. DNA for the CDR3: TGCAGTGCTAGCGATAGTCTAGCGGGAGTCATGACAGATACGCAGTATTTT.